This T cell receptor (beta chain) appears in the sequencing data of a study of low-dose radiotherapy and immunotherapy resistance in tumors. Study at large: The study delivered 0.5 Gy per fraction every 2 weeks to Cohort 1, totaling 6.5 Gy. Treatment included intravenous cyclophosphamide dosed at 200 mg/m2 every two weeks, one day before radiation and immunotherapy.

There are many counts of this clonotype. Gene-specific TRAV and TRBV primers were used for first-strand cDNA, covering alpha and beta chains. TCR amplification used about 20 PCR cycles, a constant-region primer and a V-primer adapter. In vitro transcription served to amplify the isolated mRNA. TCRdb re-called the reads with MiXCR, one entry per CDR3 protein. The table lists more than 90,000 distinct CDR3 sequences, less than 25% of them singletons. Time point here: after trial treatment. Treatment defined: LDRT plus nivolumab, ipilimumab, low-dose cyclophosphamide and aspirin (RACIN trial). V was cut by 4 bases and J by 8 bases, with 18 bases left in between. The germline gives CDR1 SGHRS, CDR2 YFSETQ. CDR3 length equals 15 residues.

The chain employs TRBV5-1 and TRBJ2-2, with D uncertain. The sequence derives from a male donor with prostate cancer. The source material was PBMCs, sampled after low-dose radiotherapy plus immunotherapy. CDR3 DNA: TGCGCCAGCAGCGACCCGGACGGGCGTGAAGGGGAGCTGTTTTTT. Its protein is CASSDPDGREGELFF.